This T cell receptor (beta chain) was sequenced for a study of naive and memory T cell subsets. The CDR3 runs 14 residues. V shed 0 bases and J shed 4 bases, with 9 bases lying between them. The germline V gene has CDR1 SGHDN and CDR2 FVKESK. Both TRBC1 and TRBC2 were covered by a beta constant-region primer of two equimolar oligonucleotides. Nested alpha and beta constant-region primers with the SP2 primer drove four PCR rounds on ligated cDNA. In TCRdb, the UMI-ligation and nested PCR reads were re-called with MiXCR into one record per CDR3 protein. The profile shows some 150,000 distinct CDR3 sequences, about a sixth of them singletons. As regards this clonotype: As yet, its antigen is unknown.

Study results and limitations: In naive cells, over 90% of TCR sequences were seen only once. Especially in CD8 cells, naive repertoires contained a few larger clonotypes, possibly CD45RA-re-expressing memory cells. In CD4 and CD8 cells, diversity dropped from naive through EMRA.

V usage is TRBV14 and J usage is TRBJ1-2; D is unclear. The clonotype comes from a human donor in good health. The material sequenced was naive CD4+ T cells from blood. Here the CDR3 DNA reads TGTGCCAGCAGCCAAGATTGGGATTCCTATGGCTACACCTTC. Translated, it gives CASSQDWDSYGYTF.